These 29 T cell receptor beta chains came from one sample sequenced in a study of blood T cells in healthy people across ages. The authors ran a second PCR of about 6 to 12 cycles using a sample-barcoded 5' primer and a J-beta primer mix. A single record per CDR3 protein comes from TCRdb applying MiXCR to the 5' RACE reads. Counted here are 1,500,000 or so distinct CDR3 sequences, approximately 60% occurring once; the ten biggest clones make up more than 6%. Sequencing was carried out using blood. These receptor sequences come from a man aged 18 to 30 in good health.

This chain joins TRBV11-2 and TRBJ2-7; TRBD1 agrees at 8 bases. Germline lookup yields CDR1 SGHAT and CDR2 FQNNGV. The ends lost 5 bases at V and 6 bases at J; junction bases unmatched: 6. The CDR3 totals 13 residues. The CDR3 nucleotides read TGTGCCAGCAGCGGGACAGGAGGGCTCGAGCAGTACTTC. The encoded protein is CASSGTGGLEQYF.

This clonotype has a handful of counts. CDR3 protein: CSARDWRRDSEQYF. The CDR3 DNA is TGCAGTGCTAGAGATTGGAGGAGAGACTCCGAGCAGTACTTC. The V and J genes are TRBV20-1 and TRBJ2-7, with a possible D match to TRBD2 (5 bases). Deletions cut 0 bases from V and 6 bases from J, with 15 bases between. The CDR3 loop spans 14 amino acids. Germline CDR1 is DFQATT and CDR2 is SNEGSKA (reference sequence).

The V gene is TRBV28, the J gene TRBJ1-2; D is uncertain. Trimming pared 6 bases from V and 10 bases from J, leaving 15 bases between. The CDR3 length is 12 residues. Germline assignment: CDR1 MDHEN and CDR2 SYDVKM. The CDR3 coding sequence is TGTGCCAGCAGCACCCGAAGGGAGGACTACACCTTC. It translates to CASSTRREDYTF.

The sample holds a few counts of this clonotype. The rearrangement uses TRBV28 and TRBJ2-7, with TRBD2 identical over 8 bases. Trimming at V came to 6 bases and at J to 2 bases, leaving 9 bases not matched to a gene. This CDR3 contains 15 residues. Looked up from germline, CDR1 is MDHEN and CDR2 is SYDVKM. CDR3 amino acids: CASRLIAGPTYEQYF. The CDR3 DNA is TGTGCCAGCAGACTCATAGCGGGACCCACCTACGAGCAGTACTTC.

The rearrangement uses TRBV20-1 and TRBJ2-5, with 13 bases matching TRBD2. The ends lost 1 base at V and 1 base at J; junction bases unmatched: 12. The CDR3 consists of 19 residues. Germline V gives CDR1 DFQATT, CDR2 SNEGSKA (reference sequence). The CDR3 coding sequence is TGCAGTGCTAGAGCTACATGGACTAGCGGGGGCCCACTCCAAGAGACCCAGTACTTC. Protein: CSARATWTSGGPLQETQYF.

This CDR3 reads CSARKGTGKMNTEAFF. The CDR3 DNA follows: TGCAGTGCTAGAAAAGGGACAGGGAAGATGAACACTGAAGCTTTCTTT. This rearrangement joins TRBV20-1 to TRBJ1-1, with 9 bases identical to TRBD1. The ends lost 2 bases at V and 0 bases at J; junction bases unmatched: 7. The germline V gene has CDR1 DFQATT and CDR2 SNEGSKA (reference sequence). The CDR3 is 16 residues long.

The chain carries TRBV2 and TRBJ2-7; 8 bases agree with TRBD1. The germline V gene encodes CDR1 SNHLY and CDR2 FYNNEI. J was trimmed by 5 bases and V by 8 bases; bases with no gene match: 11. The CDR3 is 14 amino acids. CDR3 sequence: CASSPGRGQDEQYF. The CDR3, as DNA: TGTGCCAGCTCCCCAGGCAGGGGGCAAGACGAGCAGTACTTC.

The gene calls are TRBV15 and TRBJ2-3, with 13 bases aligning to TRBD2. The germline V gene encodes CDR1 LNHNV and CDR2 YYDKDF (reference sequence). The CDR3 length is 16 residues. V lost 5 bases to trimming and J lost 8 bases; unmatched junction nucleotides: 10. CDR3: CATSARTSGSDSTQYF. In nucleotides, the CDR3 is TGTGCCACCAGCGCCCGGACTAGCGGGAGTGATTCTACGCAGTATTTT.

The V call is TRBV4-3, the J call TRBJ2-7, with D tentatively TRBD2 (5 bases). V was pared by 2 bases and J by 0 bases, with 8 bases between. The CDR3 totals 14 residues. In germline, CDR1 is LGHNA, CDR2 YSLEER. CDR3 protein: CASSQNGVSYEQYF. The CDR3 region has the DNA TGCGCCAGCAGCCAAAACGGGGTCTCCTACGAGCAGTACTTC.

The V gene is TRBV7-9, the J gene TRBJ2-3; TRBD1 matches at 8 bases. V shed 4 bases, J shed 4 bases, and the junction held 7 bases outside the gene matches. The germline V gene encodes CDR1 SEHNR and CDR2 FQNEAQ (reference sequence). The length of the CDR3 is 15 residues. This chain's CDR3 is CASSYRQGWPDTQYF. In nucleotides, the CDR3 is TGTGCCAGCAGCTACAGACAGGGGTGGCCAGATACGCAGTATTTT. Complete variable domain (other parts from reference TRBV7-9 and TRBJ2-3): DTGVSQNPRHKITKRGQNVTFRCDPISEHNRLYWYRQTLGQGPEFLTYFQNEAQLEKSRLLSDRFSAERPKGSFSTLEIQRTEQGDSAMYLCASSYRQGWPDTQYFGPGTRLTVL.

This clonotype has more than one count but fewer than ten. J is TRBJ2-5 and V is TRBV20-1; D perhaps matches TRBD1 (5 bases). Germline values: CDR1 DFQATT, CDR2 SNEGSKA (reference sequence). The CDR3 has 15 amino acids. V was shortened by 1 base and J by 0 bases, with 12 bases between the two germline ends. CDR3 sequence: CSARATGIHQETQYF. Here the CDR3 DNA reads TGCAGTGCTAGAGCAACAGGAATACACCAAGAGACCCAGTACTTC.

This chain joins TRBV12-3 or TRBV12-4 and TRBJ2-2, with D perhaps TRBD1 (6 bases). Trimming removed 4 bases from V and 10 bases from J, with 10 bases in between. The CDR3 is made up of 12 amino acids. DNA of the CDR3: TGTGCCAGCAGTTGGCCGGGACAGGAGCTGTTTTTT. This gives the protein CASSWPGQELFF.

The CDR3 sequence is CASSQEGAGGRETQYF. In nucleotides, the CDR3 is TGCGCCAGCAGCCAAGAAGGGGCAGGGGGCAGAGAGACCCAGTACTTC. V is TRBV4-3 and J is TRBJ2-7; 8 bases match TRBD1. Gene TRBJ2-5 matches the end of the DNA better, so the J call may be wrong. The V gene's germline CDR1 is LGHNA and CDR2 YSLEER. CDR3 length: 16 amino acids.

This chain uses TRBV7-2 with TRBJ2-1; the D call may be TRBD1 or TRBD2 (6 bases each). V was trimmed by 1 base and J by 15 bases, leaving 16 bases between them. The CDR3 loop spans 13 amino acids. Germline V gene sequence: CDR1 SGHTA, CDR2 FQGNSA. In nucleotides, the CDR3 is TGTGCCAGCAGCTTAGAGGGGGAGTGGGGGGTGTTCTTC. Amino acids: CASSLEGEWGVFF.

This clonotype has a single count. CDR3 amino acids: CASSLDTGGATDTQYF. In DNA form, the CDR3 reads TGCGCCAGCAGCTTGGATACAGGGGGCGCAACAGATACGCAGTATTTT. The V call is TRBV5-1, the J call TRBJ2-3; TRBD1 aligns across 9 bases. J lost 3 bases, V lost 0 bases, and 5 bases had no gene match. There are 16 residues in the CDR3. Germline V gives CDR1 SGHRS, CDR2 YFSETQ.

The J gene is TRBJ2-3, the V gene TRBV28; either TRBD1 or TRBD2 may fit D (5 bases each). CDR3 size: 15 residues. V lost 3 bases, J lost 2 bases, and 12 bases lay in between. Germline CDR1 MDHEN, CDR2 SYDVKM. The CDR3 DNA reads as TGTGCCAGCAGTTTGAGGGCAGGGTACACAGATACGCAGTATTTT. It is translated as CASSLRAGYTDTQYF.

This clonotype was detected once. CDR3 coding DNA: TGTGCCAGCAGCCAAACACCGACTAACACCGGGGAGCTGTTTTTT. Translation gives CASSQTPTNTGELFF. The rearrangement joins TRBV14 to TRBJ2-2, with D unclear. Trimming cost V 2 bases and J 2 bases, with 9 bases left between them. Per germline, CDR1 SGHDN and CDR2 FVKESK. There are 15 residues in the CDR3. Combining the CDR3 with reference TRBV14 and TRBJ2-2 gives the whole variable domain EAGVTQFPSHSVIEKGQTVTLRCDPISGHDNLYWYRRVMGKEIKFLLHFVKESKQDESGMPNNRFLAERTGGTYSTLKVQPAELEDSGVYFCASSQTPTNTGELFFGEGSRLTVL.

The rearrangement uses TRBV20-1 and TRBJ2-1; D not certain. This CDR3 is built from 16 residues. Germline CDR1 is DFQATT and CDR2 is SNEGSKA (reference sequence). The V gene lost 2 bases and the J gene lost 6 bases, with 20 bases spanning the gap. The CDR3 DNA follows: TGCAGTGCTAGAAAGACACAAGCTACGTACGTCAATGAGCAGTTCTTC. Translation: CSARKTQATYVNEQFF.

V gene TRBV6-5 combines with J gene TRBJ2-1; D may match TRBD1 or TRBD2 (6 bases each). The germline gives CDR1 MNHEY, CDR2 SVGAGI. Trimming took off 0 bases at V and 9 bases at J, with 12 bases between the two ends. This CDR3 is 14 amino acids long. CDR3 protein: CASSYSKGGGEQFF. The CDR3 nucleotides read TGTGCCAGCAGTTACTCAAAGGGGGGTGGTGAGCAGTTCTTC.

This clonotype was picked up a small number of times. This chain joins TRBV6-5 and TRBJ2-5, with D perhaps TRBD2 (5 bases). CDR1 and CDR2 (germline): MNHEY, SVGAGI. The CDR3 is made up of 14 amino acids. The V gene lost 2 bases and the J gene lost 7 bases, with 14 bases spanning the gap. CDR3 in DNA: TGTGCCAGCAGTTACAATGGGGAGTATGGGACCCAGTACTTC. As protein: CASSYNGEYGTQYF.

The chain combines TRBV11-2 with TRBJ2-5, with D maybe TRBD2 (6 bases). This CDR3 contains 15 residues. V lost 5 bases, J lost 4 bases, and 17 bases lay in between. CDR1 SGHAT and CDR2 FQNNGV come from the germline V gene. This CDR3 reads CASSLIAGWGETQYF. The DNA of the CDR3 is TGTGCCAGCAGCCTAATCGCGGGGTGGGGAGAGACCCAGTACTTC. Full variable domain (remainder filled in from reference TRBV11-2 and TRBJ2-5): EAGVAQSPRYKIIEKRQSVAFWCNPISGHATLYWYQQILGQGPKLLIQFQNNGVVDDSQLPKDRFSAERLKGVDSTLKIQPAKLEDSAVYLCASSLIAGWGETQYFGPGTRLLVL.

The chain carries TRBV7-9 and TRBJ2-7, with 7 bases matching TRBD1. CDR1 is SEHNR, CDR2 FQNEAQ, per germline (reference sequence). V shed 1 base, J shed 4 bases, and the junction held 4 bases outside the gene matches. The CDR3 runs 14 residues. The CDR3 DNA reads as TGTGCCAGCAGCTTAGGCAGGGGGATGTACGAGCAGTACTTC. The encoded protein is CASSLGRGMYEQYF.

The table lists this clonotype with many counts. This clone may be a read error of a much larger clone one base away. This chain joins TRBV10-3 and TRBJ2-2; D is perhaps TRBD2 (6 bases). The germline CDR1 and CDR2 sequences are ENHRY and SYGVKD. V lost 6 bases and J lost 4, with 6 bases in between. CDR3 length equals 12 residues. The CDR3 DNA sequence: TGTGCCATCAGGGGGGGCACCGGGGAGCTGTTTTTT. It specifies CAIRGGTGELFF.

The gene calls are TRBV28 and TRBJ1-6, with a possible D match to TRBD1 (5 bases). This CDR3 has 19 residues. The V and J ends lost 4 bases and 0 bases respectively, with 19 bases between them. Germline lookup yields CDR1 MDHEN and CDR2 SYDVKM. The CDR3, as DNA: TGTGCCAGCAGTTGGGGACGCAGGGAGATACCCTCCTATAATTCACCCCTCCACTTT. It is translated as CASSWGRREIPSYNSPLHF.

The V gene is TRBV25-1, the J gene TRBJ1-1, with 10 bases lining up with TRBD1. CDR3 length: 16 amino acids. Germline V gives CDR1 MGHDK, CDR2 SYGVNS. The V and J ends lost 4 bases and 1 base, in that order; junction bases with no gene match: 6. In nucleotides, the CDR3 is TGTGCCAGCAGTGCGCGGACAGGGGGAGGGAACACTGAAGCTTTCTTT. This gives the protein CASSARTGGGNTEAFF.

The CDR3 sequence is CSGETGSGTEAFF. In DNA, the CDR3 is TGCAGCGGAGAAACTGGGTCGGGCACTGAAGCTTTCTTT. The chain uses TRBV29-1 and TRBJ1-1, with D uncertain. This CDR3 has 13 amino acids. The germline V gene has CDR1 SQVTM and CDR2 ANQGSEA. With 7 bases removed from V and 4 bases from J, the gap between germline ends came to 16 bases.

This clonotype was counted only a few times. This chain joins TRBV29-1 and TRBJ2-7; D may be TRBD1 (5 bases). Germline V gives CDR1 SQVTM, CDR2 ANQGSEA. Trimming took 4 bases from V and 6 from J, leaving 16 bases between them. The CDR3 spans 13 residues. CDR3 sequence reads: CSVGGSRAVEQYF. CDR3 sequence (DNA): TGCAGCGTTGGGGGATCCAGGGCGGTCGAGCAGTACTTC.

The genes are TRBV5-1 and TRBJ2-1; D is perhaps TRBD1 (6 bases). Germline V lookup: CDR1 SGHRS, CDR2 YFSETQ. Deletions cut 7 bases from V and 4 bases from J, with 12 bases between. CDR3 length: 13 amino acids. CDR3 DNA: TGCGCCAGCTTGGGGGCAGATTACAATGAGCAGTTCTTC. The encoded protein is CASLGADYNEQFF.

The V and J genes are TRBV6-2 or TRBV6-3 and TRBJ1-4, with D perhaps TRBD1 (5 bases). The germline V gene encodes CDR1 MNHEY and CDR2 SVGEGT. V gave up 7 bases and J gave up 0 bases, with 9 bases separating them. The CDR3 has 14 residues. This CDR3 reads CASTGTATNEKLFF. In DNA form, the CDR3 reads TGTGCCAGCACCGGGACTGCAACTAATGAAAAACTGTTTTTT.